This T cell receptor beta chain was profiled in a study of molecular identifiers for immune sequencing clone quantification. When naive CD8 T cells were sorted, they were gated as CD8+CD4-CCR7+CD45RA+. Only a few counts were recorded for this clonotype. Its antigen remains unidentified. Trimming took off 6 bases at V and 5 bases at J, with 18 bases between the two ends. The CDR3 has 15 residues. CDR1 is SGHAT, CDR2 FQNNGV, per germline. Overall study results and limits: In naive cells, under 1% of molecules belonged to clones above 20 RNA copies, against over 99% in effector cells. Shared barcodes on identical TCR molecules could underestimate the sizes of highly expanded clones.

Via MiXCR, TCRdb re-called the PCR reads, giving one row per CDR3 protein. The table has around 8,000 distinct CDR3 sequences, 33% seen once. This receptor was obtained from a human donor in good health. Some libraries in this study had Jurkat cell RNA spiked in. This chain links TRBV11-2 with TRBJ2-3; possibly TRBD1 or TRBD2 for D (5 bases each). The sequenced material came from naive CD8+ T cells from blood, with Jurkat cell RNA spiked in. Subset reported: FACS-sorted CD8+CD4-CCR7+CD45RA+ naive T cells. The CDR3 nucleotides read TGTGCCAGCAGGGGCGCCGGGGCCCCGGTAGATACGCAGTATTTT. This sequence encodes CASRGAGAPVDTQYF.